This TCR beta chain was captured in a study of CD8 T cells in Susac syndrome. Random-hexamer reverse transcription was applied to about 0.45 to 1 ug RNA. Amplification of the TCR beta CDR3 was carried out by immunoSEQ multiplex PCR, which spanned a total of 54 Vbeta and 13 Jbeta segments. TCRdb itself ran the immunoSEQ multiplex PCR reads through MiXCR, one entry per CDR3 protein. The sample records approximately 70,000 distinct CDR3 sequences, more than 85% being singletons. CD8+ and CD4+ blood T cells underwent TCR beta sequencing. The control participants were healthy donors, and these controls were matched with respect to both age and sex. J gave up 2 bases and V 4 bases, and 6 bases lay outside the gene matches. Germline V lookup: CDR1 KGHDR, CDR2 SFDVKD. The CDR3 is 17 residues long.

The chain joins TRBV24-1 to TRBJ2-2, with 10 bases that match TRBD1. This receptor was taken from a human donor in good health. Material: CD8+ T cells from PBMCs. CDR3 amino acids: CATSDPRDRGNTGELFF. The CDR3, as DNA: TGTGCCACCAGTGACCCCCGGGACAGGGGAAACACCGGGGAGCTGTTTTTT.